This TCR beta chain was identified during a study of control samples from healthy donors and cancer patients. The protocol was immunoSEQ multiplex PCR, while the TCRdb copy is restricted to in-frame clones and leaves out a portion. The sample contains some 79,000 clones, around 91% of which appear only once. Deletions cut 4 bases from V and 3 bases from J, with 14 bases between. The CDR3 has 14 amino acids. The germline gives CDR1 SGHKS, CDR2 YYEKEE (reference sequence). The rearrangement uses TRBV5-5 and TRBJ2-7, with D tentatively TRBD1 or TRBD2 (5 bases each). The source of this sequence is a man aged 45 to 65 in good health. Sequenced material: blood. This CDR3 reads CASSPEGQIYEQYF. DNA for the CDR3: TGTGCCAGCAGCCCCGAGGGGCAAATCTACGAGCAGTACTTC. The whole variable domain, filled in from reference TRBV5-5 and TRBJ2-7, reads DAGVTQSPTHLIKTRGQQVTLRCSPISGHKSVSWYQQVLGQGPQFIFQYYEKEERGRGNFPDRFSARQFPNYSSELNVNALLLGDSALYLCASSPEGQIYEQYFGPGTRLTVT.